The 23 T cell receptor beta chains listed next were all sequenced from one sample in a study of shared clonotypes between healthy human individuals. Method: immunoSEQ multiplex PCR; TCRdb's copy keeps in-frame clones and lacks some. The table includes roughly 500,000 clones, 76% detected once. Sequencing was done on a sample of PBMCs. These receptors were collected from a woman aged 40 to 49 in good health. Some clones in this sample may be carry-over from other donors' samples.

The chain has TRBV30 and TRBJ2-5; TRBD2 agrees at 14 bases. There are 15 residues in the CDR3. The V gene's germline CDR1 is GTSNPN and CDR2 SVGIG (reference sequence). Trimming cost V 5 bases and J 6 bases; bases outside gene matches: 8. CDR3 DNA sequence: TGTGCCTGGGCTCCGGGACTAGCGGGAGCCCAGACCCAGTACTTC. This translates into CAWAPGLAGAQTQYF. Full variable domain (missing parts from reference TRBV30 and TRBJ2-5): SQTIHQWPATLVQPVGSPLSLECTVEGTSNPNLYWYRQAAGRGLQLLFYSVGIGQISSEVPQNLSASRPQDRQFILSSKKLLLSDSGFYLCAWAPGLAGAQTQYFGPGTRLLVL.

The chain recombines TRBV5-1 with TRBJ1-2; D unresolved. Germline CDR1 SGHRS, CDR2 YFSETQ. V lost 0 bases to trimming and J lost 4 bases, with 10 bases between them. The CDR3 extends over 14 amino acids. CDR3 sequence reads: CASSLAIGPYGYTF. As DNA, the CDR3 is TGCGCCAGCAGCTTGGCAATAGGCCCCTATGGCTACACCTTC.

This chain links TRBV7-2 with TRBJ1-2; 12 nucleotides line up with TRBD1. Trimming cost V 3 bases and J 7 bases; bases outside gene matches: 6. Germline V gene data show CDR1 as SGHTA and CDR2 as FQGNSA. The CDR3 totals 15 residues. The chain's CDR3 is CASSFQGQGARGYTF. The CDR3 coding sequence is TGTGCCAGCAGCTTCCAGGGACAGGGGGCCCGTGGCTACACCTTC.

CDR3 nucleotides: TGTGCCAGCAGCCCAAGCCCGGGGGTAATCGAGTTCTTC. Translating gives CASSPSPGVIEFF. This sequence joins TRBV7-2 and TRBJ2-1; possibly TRBD2 for D (6 bases). CDR3 length: 13 amino acids. CDR1 and CDR2 (germline): SGHTA, FQGNSA. V gave up 5 bases and J gave up 14 bases, with 19 bases separating them. Based on the CDR3 plus reference TRBV7-2 and TRBJ2-1, the full variable domain is GAGVSQSPSNKVTEKGKDVELRCDPISGHTALYWYRQSLGQGLEFLIYFQGNSAPDKSGLPSDRFSAERTGGSVSTLTIQRTQQEDSAVYLCASSPSPGVIEFFGPGTRLTVL.

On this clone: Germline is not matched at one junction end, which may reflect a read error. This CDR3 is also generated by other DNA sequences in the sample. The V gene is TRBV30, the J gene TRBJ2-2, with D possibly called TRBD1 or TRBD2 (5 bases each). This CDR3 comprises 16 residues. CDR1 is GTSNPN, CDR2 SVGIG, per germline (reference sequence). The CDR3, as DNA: TGTGCCTGGCAGAGAAGGGGTGGGGGAAACACCGGGGAACTGTTTTTT. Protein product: CAWQRRGGGNTGELFF.

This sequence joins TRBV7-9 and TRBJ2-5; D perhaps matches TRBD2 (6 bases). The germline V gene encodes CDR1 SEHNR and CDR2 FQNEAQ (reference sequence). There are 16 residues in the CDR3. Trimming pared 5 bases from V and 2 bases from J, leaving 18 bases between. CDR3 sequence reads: CASSQWRGPIQETQYF. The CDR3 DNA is TGTGCCAGCAGCCAATGGAGGGGACCAATACAAGAGACCCAGTACTTC. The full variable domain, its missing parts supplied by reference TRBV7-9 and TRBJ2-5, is DTGVSQNPRHKITKRGQNVTFRCDPISEHNRLYWYRQTLGQGPEFLTYFQNEAQLEKSRLLSDRFSAERPKGSFSTLEIQRTEQGDSAMYLCASSQWRGPIQETQYFGPGTRLLVL.

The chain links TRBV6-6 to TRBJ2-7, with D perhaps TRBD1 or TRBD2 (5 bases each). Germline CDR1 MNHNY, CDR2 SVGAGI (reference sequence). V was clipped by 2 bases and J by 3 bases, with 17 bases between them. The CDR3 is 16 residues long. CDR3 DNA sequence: TGTGCCAGCAGTTACACCCCAAGGGGAGAAGGCTACGAGCAGTACTTC. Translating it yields CASSYTPRGEGYEQYF.

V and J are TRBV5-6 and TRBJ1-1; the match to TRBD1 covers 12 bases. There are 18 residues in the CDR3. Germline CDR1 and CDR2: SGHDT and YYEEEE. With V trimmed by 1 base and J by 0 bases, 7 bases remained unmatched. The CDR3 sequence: CASSLRRGQGALNTEAFF. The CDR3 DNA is TGTGCCAGCAGCTTGAGAAGGGGACAGGGGGCTTTGAACACTGAAGCTTTCTTT.

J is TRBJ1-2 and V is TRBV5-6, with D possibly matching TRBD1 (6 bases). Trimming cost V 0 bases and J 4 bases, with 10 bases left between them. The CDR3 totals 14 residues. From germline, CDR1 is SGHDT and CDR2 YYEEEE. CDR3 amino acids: CASSLDREVYGYTF. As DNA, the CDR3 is TGTGCCAGCAGCTTGGACAGGGAGGTCTATGGCTACACCTTC.

The CDR3 DNA reads TGCGCCAGCAGGGGGCAAGCGGGAGTAGGAGAGCAGTTCTTC. Translation gives CASRGQAGVGEQFF. The chain is built from TRBV5-1 and TRBJ2-1; TRBD2 agrees at 8 bases. Germline trimming cut 5 bases from V and 10 bases from J; bases unmatched to any gene: 11. Germline V gives CDR1 SGHRS, CDR2 YFSETQ. The CDR3 contains 14 residues.

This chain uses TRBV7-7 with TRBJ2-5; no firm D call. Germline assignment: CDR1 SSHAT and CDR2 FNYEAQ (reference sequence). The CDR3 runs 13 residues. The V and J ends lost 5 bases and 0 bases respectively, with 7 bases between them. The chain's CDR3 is CASSPQYQETQYF. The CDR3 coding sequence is TGTGCCAGCAGCCCACAGTACCAAGAGACCCAGTACTTC.

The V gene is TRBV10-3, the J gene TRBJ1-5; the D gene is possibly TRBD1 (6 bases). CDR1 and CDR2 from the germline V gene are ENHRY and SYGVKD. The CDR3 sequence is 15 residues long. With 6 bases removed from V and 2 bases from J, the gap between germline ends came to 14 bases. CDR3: CAIRGSNRGNQPQHF. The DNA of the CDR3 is TGTGCCATCAGGGGGTCGAACAGGGGCAATCAGCCCCAGCATTTT.

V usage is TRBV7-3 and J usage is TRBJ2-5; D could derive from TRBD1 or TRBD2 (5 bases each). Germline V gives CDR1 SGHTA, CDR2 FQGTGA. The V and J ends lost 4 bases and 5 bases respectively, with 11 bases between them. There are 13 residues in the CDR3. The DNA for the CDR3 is TGTGCCAGCAGCTCGGGACCGCGGGAGACCCAGTACTTC. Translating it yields CASSSGPRETQYF.

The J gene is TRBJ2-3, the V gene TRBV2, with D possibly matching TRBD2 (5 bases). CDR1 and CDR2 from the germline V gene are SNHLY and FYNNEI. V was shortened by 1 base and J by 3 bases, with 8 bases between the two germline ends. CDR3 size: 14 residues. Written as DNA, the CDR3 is TGTGCCAGCAGTGAAGTCCGGAGGACAGATACGCAGTATTTT. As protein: CASSEVRRTDTQYF.

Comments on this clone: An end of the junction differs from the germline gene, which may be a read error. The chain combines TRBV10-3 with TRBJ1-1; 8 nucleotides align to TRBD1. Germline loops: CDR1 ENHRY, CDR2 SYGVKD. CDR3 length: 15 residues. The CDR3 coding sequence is TGTGCCGTCAGTGCGACAGGGGCTCTGAACACTGAAGCTTTCTTT. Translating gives CAVSATGALNTEAFF.

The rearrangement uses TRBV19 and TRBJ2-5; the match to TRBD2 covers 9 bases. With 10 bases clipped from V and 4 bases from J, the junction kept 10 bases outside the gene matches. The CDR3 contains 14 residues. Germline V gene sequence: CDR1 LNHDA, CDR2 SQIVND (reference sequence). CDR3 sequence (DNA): TGTGCCACCGCGAGGCGGGGGGGTTTAGAGACCCAGTACTTC. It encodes CATARRGGLETQYF.

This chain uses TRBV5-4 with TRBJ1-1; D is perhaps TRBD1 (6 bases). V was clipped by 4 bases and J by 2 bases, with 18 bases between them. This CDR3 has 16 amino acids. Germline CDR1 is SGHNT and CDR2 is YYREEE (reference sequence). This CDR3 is CASSKGGAASNTEAFF. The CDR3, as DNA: TGTGCCAGCAGCAAGGGGGGGGCTGCGAGCAACACTGAAGCTTTCTTT.

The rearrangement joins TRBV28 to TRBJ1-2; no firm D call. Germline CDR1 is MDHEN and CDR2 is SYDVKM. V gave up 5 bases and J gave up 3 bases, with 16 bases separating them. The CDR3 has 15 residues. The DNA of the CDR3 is TGTGCCAGCAGTGCCTCCAAGGTGGTGGACTATGGCTACACCTTC. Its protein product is CASSASKVVDYGYTF.

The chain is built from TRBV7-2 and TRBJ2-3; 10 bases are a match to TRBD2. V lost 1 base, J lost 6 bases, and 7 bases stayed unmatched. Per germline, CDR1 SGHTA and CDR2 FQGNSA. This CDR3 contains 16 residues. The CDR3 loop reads CASSLGLAGVVDTQYF. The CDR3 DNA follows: TGTGCCAGCAGCTTAGGCCTAGCGGGAGTGGTGGATACGCAGTATTTT.

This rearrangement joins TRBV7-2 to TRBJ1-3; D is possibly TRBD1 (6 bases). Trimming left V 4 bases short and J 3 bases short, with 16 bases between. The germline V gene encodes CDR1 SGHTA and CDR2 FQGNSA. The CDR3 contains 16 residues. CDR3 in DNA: TGTGCCAGCAGCTCTATACAGGGCTTCGTTGGAAACACCATATATTTT. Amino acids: CASSSIQGFVGNTIYF.

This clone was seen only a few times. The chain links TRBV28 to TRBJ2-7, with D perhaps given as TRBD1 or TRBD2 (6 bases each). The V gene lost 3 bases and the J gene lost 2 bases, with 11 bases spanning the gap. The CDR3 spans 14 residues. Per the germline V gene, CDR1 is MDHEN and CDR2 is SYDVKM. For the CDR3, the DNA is TGTGCCAGCAGTTTGGGGGGCTGGACCTACGAGCAGTACTTC. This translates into CASSLGGWTYEQYF.

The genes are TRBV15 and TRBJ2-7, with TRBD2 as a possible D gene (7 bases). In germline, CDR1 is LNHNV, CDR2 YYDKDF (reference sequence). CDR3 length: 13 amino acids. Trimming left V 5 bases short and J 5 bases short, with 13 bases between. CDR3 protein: CATSQQGGDEQYF. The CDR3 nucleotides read TGTGCCACCAGCCAACAGGGAGGGGACGAGCAGTACTTC.

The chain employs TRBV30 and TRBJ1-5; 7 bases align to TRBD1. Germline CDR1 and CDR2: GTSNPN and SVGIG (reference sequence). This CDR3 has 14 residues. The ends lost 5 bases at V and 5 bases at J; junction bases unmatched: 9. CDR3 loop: CAWGIGTEDQPQHF. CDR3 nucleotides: TGTGCCTGGGGAATCGGGACAGAAGATCAGCCCCAGCATTTT.